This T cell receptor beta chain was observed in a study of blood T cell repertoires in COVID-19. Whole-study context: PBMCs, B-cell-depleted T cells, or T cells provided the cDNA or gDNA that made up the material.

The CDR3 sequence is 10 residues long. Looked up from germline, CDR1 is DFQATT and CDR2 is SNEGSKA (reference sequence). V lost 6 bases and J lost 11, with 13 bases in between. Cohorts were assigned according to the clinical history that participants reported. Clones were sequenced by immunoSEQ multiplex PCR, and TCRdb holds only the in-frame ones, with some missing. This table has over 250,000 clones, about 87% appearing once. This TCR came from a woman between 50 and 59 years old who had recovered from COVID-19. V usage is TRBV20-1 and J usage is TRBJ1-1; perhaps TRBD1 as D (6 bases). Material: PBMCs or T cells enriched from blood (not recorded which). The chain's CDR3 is CSARTEVAFF. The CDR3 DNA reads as TGCAGTGCGCGGACAGAAGTGGCTTTCTTT.